The T cell receptor (beta chain) described here comes from a study of technical replicates of blood from several donors. Repertoires were generated with immunoSEQ multiplex PCR, while TCRdb's copy carries only in-frame clones and drops some. Among more than 65,000 clones listed, roughly 97% were seen once. V lost 11 bases and J lost 8, with 18 bases in between. The CDR3 has 12 amino acids. Per germline, CDR1 SGHVS and CDR2 FQNEAQ. This clonotype was sampled from a human donor in good health. This chain joins TRBV7-8 and TRBJ1-2; unclear D gene. Sequencing was performed on T cells isolated from PBMCs. The CDR3 DNA reads as TGTGCCGCCGACGGCGGGGTCCGAGGCTACACCTTC. This sequence encodes CAADGGVRGYTF.